This T cell receptor (beta chain) was profiled in a study of cytomegalovirus exposure and HLA in healthy donors (dated by TCRdb to the late 2010s). For the study in its entirety: An earlier analysis of some 620 of the donors reported approximately 280 Gb of sequence data and 117 million unique TCR beta sequences obtained from roughly 180 million T cells. Donor age, sex, ethnicity and CMV serostatus were compiled together with the repertoire data. In a later genetic analysis, genome-wide SNP genotypes for about three fifths of the roughly 670 donors were used, and that subset was treated as a discovery cohort. Using immunosequencing, the study profiled T cell repertoires from roughly 650 subjects and related those repertoires to cytomegalovirus serostatus. HLA typing covered class I and class II loci at four-digit resolution. An early release covering roughly 600 HLA-typed donors comprised approximately 300 gigabases of sequencing data and roughly 85 million unique TCR sequences. In an earlier analysis of 500 to 650 of the donors, high-throughput TCR beta sequencing was used to judge whether each TCR beta V gene segment behaved as functional or pseudogenic. Besides the first cohort of some 670 subjects, a separate validation cohort made up of over a hundred different subjects was used. Every discovery cohort repertoire had been produced on one sequencing platform. Rather than drawing on any new phenotypic data, the later analysis identified candidate immune exposures from TCR beta sequences and the way those sequences occurred across donors. To predict cytomegalovirus infection status, the study brought together high-throughput TCR immunosequencing, statistical association of individual TCRs with disease status, and machine learning. Typing coverage differed by locus: A, B, C, DRB1 and DQB1 were typed in about 620-630 donors, DQA1 in about 560, DPA1 in 600 to 610, and DPB1 in 472. A later analysis re-examined previously published TCR beta repertoires from just over 650 donors and added high-resolution HLA genotyping to investigate patterns of TCR occurrence. Because of strong linkage in the cohort, five DR-DQ haplotypes were treated as single units for association and clustering. Across approximately 400 genotyped donors of the cohort, an average of about 240,000 unique TCR beta nucleotide sequences per donor were sequenced, and approximately 19% of those sequences were non-productive. Among the roughly 370 genotyped donors, more than 70% belonged to the genetic ancestry cluster associated with self-reported Caucasian donors. The study was designed to test whether signatures of past pathogen exposure could be identified by cataloging public T cell receptors. Study-level results and caveats: It was suggested by the authors that the approach could potentially be generalized to other disease states and immunological phenotypes. A total of about 150 TCR beta chains were listed by the study as associated with cytomegalovirus. A further reported finding was that TCR beta sequences accurately predicted the HLA-A and HLA-B alleles for most subjects in the first cohort. Correlated functional status among segregating V segments might reflect linkage disequilibrium, but an unknown experimental factor could not be ruled out. Most TCR sequences were seen in very few donors, while some public TCRs were found in many individuals. V-gene and J-gene trimming of TCR beta chains was associated with a missense DCLRE1C variant in a later genetic analysis, and the association was replicated in an independent cohort. Some IMGT-functional V segments, including TRBV6-2 and TRBV6-3, could not be told apart with the 87-base-pair reads, so those segments were excluded. When HLA alleles, especially DR and DQ, strongly co-occurred, TCR associations were difficult to assign to individual alleles. At a false discovery rate of 0.05, a later analysis linked 16,951 TCR beta sequences to specific HLA alleles. In a later analysis, HLA-associated TCR beta chains showed more clonal expansion and lower generation probabilities than non-associated chains that were equally common. A few of the identified cytomegalovirus-associated TCR beta chains were confirmed in vitro to be specific for cytomegalovirus antigens. Most CMV-associated TCR beta chains appeared to be HLA-restricted in a later analysis, and the HLA associations seemed to be driven largely by CMV exposure. In a later analysis, several top co-occurrence clusters were reported to appear linked to parvovirus B19, influenza, CMV and Epstein-Barr virus. Because some donors lacked HLA typing at each locus, the association tests relied only on the typed subset. About 17 rarely observed V segments, including chromosome 9 orphons, were excluded from the earlier analysis of a few hundred of the donors because counts were too low. An earlier analysis of some 560 of the donors showed that most TCR beta V segments appeared in productive rearrangements either about 90% or about 30% of the time, which broadly matched IMGT annotations. According to a later genetic analysis, donors in an Asian-associated ancestry cluster had fewer N-insertions in productive TCRs than the approximately 700-donor mean. Immune exposure information for the cohort was limited to CMV serostatus. A cluster of highly shared sequence variants was judged likely to be a technical artifact of the sequencing pipeline. The classifier was reported to diagnose cytomegalovirus status with high specificity and sensitivity in both the original and validation cohorts. According to a later analysis, TCR association rates differed among HLA loci, with DRB1 alleles showing the most associated TCRs and HLA-C alleles showing the fewest. The cohort was sequenced for TCR beta chains only, and without alpha or paired-chain data the features that could be detected were limited. Sequencing depth was assumed to be roughly uniform across donors in the presence/absence analyses, though that assumption may not hold.

The library was made by the immunoSEQ multiplex PCR assay. A mixture of 60 forward primers for TCR Vbeta segments and 13 reverse primers for TCR Jbeta segments was used in the multiplex PCR. A multiplex PCR assay on genomic DNA amplified the CDR3 region of rearranged TCR beta genes. The amplified TCR beta libraries were sequenced on the Illumina HiSeq System as 87-base-pair reads. In the authors' own workflow: A later analysis tallied some 79 million unique TCR beta chains across the 660 or so repertoires, and 10 million to 11 million of those chains were shared by two or more donors. Raw reads were error-corrected and collapsed into unique sequences with a nearest-neighbor algorithm that merged closely related sequences to remove PCR and sequencing errors. To assign V, D and J gene segments, CDR3 sequences were aligned to IMGT reference sequences. For a sequence to be retained, at least a six-nucleotide match to both a V gene segment and a J gene segment was required. A rearrangement counted as productive if the CDR3 had no stop codons and remained in frame with V and J, and every other rearrangement counted as non-productive. CDR3 was defined by IMGT convention, running from the second conserved V-encoded cysteine to the conserved J-encoded phenylalanine. The earlier analysis of some 550 of the donors excluded any sequence lacking an unambiguous match to a single V gene segment. An earlier analysis of 587 of the donors called V segments functional above 56.7% productive rearrangements and segregating when the between-donor standard deviation exceeded 5%. A statistical classification framework was built for diagnosing cytomegalovirus status from the catalog of TCR beta chain sequences. V and J gene assignment, in a later analysis, came from comparing TCR nucleotide sequences with IMGT/GENE-DB human TR gene sequences. Using the TCRdist pipeline, a later analysis assigned CDR3 sequences along with most-parsimonious VDJ recombination scenarios. In a later analysis, each TCR beta chain was defined by its CDR3 amino acid sequence together with its V-gene family, and reads without a unique V-gene family were excluded. To address suspected cross-contamination and a sequencing artifact, a later analysis removed a few hundred highly shared, low-generation-probability nucleotide sequences. A later analysis calculated a clonal expansion index for each public chain from normalized within-repertoire ranks of inferred template counts. In a later analysis, generation probabilities were computed using a VDJ recombination model fitted to out-of-frame rearrangements, and the results were checked against IGoR. A later analysis scored TCR-TCR, TCR-HLA and TCR-CMV co-occurrence with hypergeometric tests, applying a repertoire-size bias correction to TCR pairs. A later analysis estimated false discovery rates by permuting HLA or CMV assignments 20 times. In a later analysis, co-occurring TCRs were grouped with DBSCAN, and TCRdist sequence similarity was added when clustering was performed within HLA-allele-positive subsets. Repertoires with fewer than 30,000 or more than 120,000 public chains, plus five repertoires with anomalous nucleotide sharing, were excluded from co-occurrence clustering. TCRdb re-hosts the immuneACCESS table, in-frame sequences only. Its copies lack some clones; in the studies checked, an unresolved V gene accounts for under half of them, and the cause for the rest is not known. D and trimming were read from the DNA, whereas the V and J calls and clone size are those reported in that table. The sample includes around 50,000 clones, with around three quarters observed a single time. The ten most abundant clones make up 7.5% to 8.5% of the sample.

Points on this clone: The antigen it recognizes is unknown. The sample holds no much larger clone one base away, and base qualities are not on file.

The cohort comprised 670 or so healthy bone marrow donors. At the time of sampling, all cohort members were nominally healthy, though unrecorded immune exposures were likely present. The donor was CMV seropositive and was included in the group of around 300 seropositive cohort members. Every donor gave a peripheral blood sample, and the peripheral blood mononuclear cells from that sample were used for TCR beta sequencing. The Qiagen DNeasy Blood Extraction Kit was used to extract genomic DNA from the blood cell samples. V loses 1 base, J loses 3 bases, and the germline ends lie 13 bases apart. CDR1 and CDR2, per the germline V gene, are SGHVS and FNYEAQ. The cysteine opens and the phenylalanine closes a CDR3 of 16 amino acids. Only CDR3 DNA remains: 48 bases, in frame from the first base.

The chain is made from TRBV7-6 and TRBJ2-1, with a tentative D gene TRBD2 over 6 matching bases. The source is a young man in good health and CMV-seropositive. The specimen sequenced was PBMCs. The encoded CDR3 is CASSLVETRGYNEQFF. The DNA sequence reads TGTGCCAGCAGCTTAGTGGAGACTAGGGGCTACAATGAGCAGTTCTTC.